The T cell receptor beta chain under discussion was sequenced for a study of T cell repertoires in cytomegalovirus infection. Turning to the study itself: Based on public TCR beta signatures, there were indications of CMV infection and of a matching HLA type. Study conclusions and caveats: Individuals carrying CMV plus the relevant HLA were identified by cumulative frequency of public TCR beta families. HLA-C-restricted CMV-specific TCR beta clonotypes prevailed in the ex vivo response.

TCRdb itself ran the reads through MiXCR, one entry per CDR3 protein. The sample gives about 500,000 distinct CDR3 sequences, 30% to 40% of which show up once; about a sixth is in the top ten. As regards this clonotype: The antigen is undetermined.

Germline V gives CDR1 SGHTA, CDR2 FQGNSA. The CDR3 loop spans 14 amino acids. V lost 1 base to trimming and J lost 4 bases, with 10 bases between them. The origin of this receptor is a human donor in good health (CMV status not recorded). Some clones in this sample may be carry-over from other donors' samples. Here the sequenced sample was cultured PBMCs, taken from culture after CMV antigen stimulation. This rearrangement joins TRBV7-2 to TRBJ1-2; D remains ambiguous. The CDR3 is CASSLDQAGYGYTF. Written as DNA, the CDR3 is TGTGCCAGCAGCTTAGATCAGGCTGGCTATGGCTACACCTTC.